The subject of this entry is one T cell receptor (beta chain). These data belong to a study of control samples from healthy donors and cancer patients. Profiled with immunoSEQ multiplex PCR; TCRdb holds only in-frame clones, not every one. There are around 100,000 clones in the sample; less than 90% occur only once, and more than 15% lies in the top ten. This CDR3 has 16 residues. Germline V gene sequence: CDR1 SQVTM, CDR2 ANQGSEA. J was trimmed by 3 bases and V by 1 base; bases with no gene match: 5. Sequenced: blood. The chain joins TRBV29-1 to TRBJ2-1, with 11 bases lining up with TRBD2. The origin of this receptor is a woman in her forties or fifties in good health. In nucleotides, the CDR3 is TGCAGCGTTGAAGGCAAGGGGACTAGCGGCTACAATGAGCAGTTCTTC. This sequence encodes CSVEGKGTSGYNEQFF.